Sequencing of this TCR beta chain was carried out in a study of cytomegalovirus exposure and HLA in healthy donors. PCR amplification relied on 60 Vbeta primers (plus 13 Jbeta primers). Produced via immunoSEQ multiplex PCR; TCRdb's table is partial and in-frame only. Among 150,000 to 200,000 clones, almost 80% were seen once, and the ten largest hold roughly 1.3%. CDR3 length: 15 amino acids. Trimming pared 5 bases from V and 4 bases from J, leaving 17 bases between. Germline CDR1 is SGHTA and CDR2 is FQGTGA. This sequence joins TRBV7-3 and TRBJ1-2; TRBD1 is a possible D gene (6 bases). This TCR was sampled from a man aged 25 to 45 in good health and CMV-seronegative. Sequenced material: PBMCs. CDR3 protein: CASSPDSRGLYGYTF. CDR3 coding DNA: TGTGCCAGCAGCCCGGACAGCCGTGGGCTCTATGGCTACACCTTC.